This T cell receptor beta chain was recorded in a study of response to subunit inactivated influenza vaccine (dated by TCRdb to the late 2010s). For context, the study as a whole: The study used deep quantitative T cell receptor repertoire profiling to track responses to a trivalent subunit inactivated influenza vaccine. The paper's findings and limits, for the study overall: According to the authors, only a limited number of new T cells may be recruited by each seasonal influenza vaccination.

Receptor libraries were prepared by RT-PCR. Sequenced using an Illumina HiSeq 2500. In TCRdb, the public reads were trimmed at Q25 with fastp and aligned with MiXCR, with productive beta chains retained. Entries are consolidated by CDR3 protein sequence, retaining the most common genes and DNA. The sample table records around 710,000 distinct CDR3 sequences; 14% of these occur just once. The ten largest clonotypes hold 5.5% to 7% of the sample. The germline V gene specifies KGHSH as CDR1 and LQKENI as CDR2. Reading from cysteine to phenylalanine, the CDR3 counts 19 amino acids. CDR3 DNA only is kept here, 57 bases in frame from base 1. Here V drops 4 bases and J drops 0 bases, and the junction holds 17 bases not matched to any gene. In the case of this clonotype: Its target antigen remains unknown. No base-level quality is on record; no much larger clone is a single base apart.

Sequencing was performed on PBMCs from blood, taken 14 days before vaccination. This sequence was found in a man aged 50-59 years who received an inactivated influenza vaccine. Donor details come from another sample of the same person, matched by shared clones. The rearranged segments are TRBV18 and TRBJ1-1, and TRBD1 matches 7 of the central bases. CDR3 reads: CASSLSLLKGASMNTEAFF. The DNA reads TGTGCCAGCTCACTGAGCCTTCTGAAGGGGGCCTCTATGAACACTGAAGCTTTCTTT.